This TCR beta chain emerged from a study of shared clonotypes between healthy human individuals. With 4 bases removed from V and 1 base from J, the gap between germline ends came to 8 bases. Germline V gene lookup returns CDR1 MNHEY and CDR2 SVGAGI. CDR3 length: 14 amino acids. Sequencing was performed with immunoSEQ multiplex PCR; in TCRdb, only in-frame clones are kept and a portion is missing. The sample lists about 79,000 clones, about 61% occurring once. The genes are TRBV6-5 and TRBJ2-1; D remains ambiguous. The specimen sequenced was memory CD8+ T cells sorted from blood. Subset indicated: CD45RO+ cells pooled with CCR7-negative TemRA cells. The receptor comes from a man aged 25 to 40 in good health. CDR3 loop: CASSWSSSYNEQFF. The CDR3 region has the DNA TGTGCCAGCAGTTGGTCTTCATCCTACAATGAGCAGTTCTTC.